A single sample gave rise to the 5 T cell receptor beta chains below, sequenced in a study of shared clonotypes between healthy human individuals. This table comes from immunoSEQ multiplex PCR, and its TCRdb copy is limited to in-frame clones, with some not included. The top ten clones hold 12% of a sample with hundreds of thousands of clones, roughly 72% of them seen once. Sequences were obtained from PBMCs. These receptors all come from a woman aged 40 to 55 in good health. Some clones in this sample may be carry-over from other donors' samples.

This clone was seen repeatedly, ten times or more. The chain uses TRBV2 and TRBJ2-5, with 8 bases that match TRBD2. The CDR3 is 17 amino acids. V dropped 2 bases and J dropped 1; count of bases not matched to a gene: 9. Germline values: CDR1 SNHLY, CDR2 FYNNEI. CDR3 sequence: CASSEWGPAGAQETQYF. Written as DNA, the CDR3 is TGTGCCAGCAGTGAATGGGGGCCAGCGGGAGCCCAAGAGACCCAGTACTTC.

The V and J genes are TRBV2 and TRBJ2-3; perhaps TRBD1 as D (6 bases). Germline V CDR1 and CDR2: SNHLY, FYNNEI. This CDR3 is built from 14 residues. V dropped 4 bases and J dropped 2 bases, with 10 bases sitting between them. Written as DNA, the CDR3 is TGTGCCAGCAGTGTTGGGGGCCCCACAGATACGCAGTATTTT. As protein: CASSVGGPTDTQYF.

V usage is TRBV6-1 and J usage is TRBJ2-5, with a weak D call TRBD2 (5 bases). The better agreement between TRBJ2-7 and the DNA end casts doubt on the J call. CDR3 length equals 15 residues. Per the germline V gene, CDR1 is MNHNS and CDR2 is SASEGT. The CDR3 sequence is CASSPREFSSYEQYF. The CDR3 DNA reads as TGTGCCAGCAGCCCCCGGGAATTCAGCTCCTACGAGCAGTACTTC.

The rearrangement joins TRBV7-2 to TRBJ2-7; unclear D gene. The CDR3 consists of 15 residues. Germline CDR1 reads SGHTA; CDR2 reads FQGNSA. Trimming took 5 bases from V and 0 from J, leaving 14 bases between them. The CDR3 sequence: CASSPGRGRSYEQYF. The CDR3 nucleotides are TGTGCCAGCAGCCCCGGTCGCGGACGCTCCTACGAGCAGTACTTC.

CDR3 residues: CATSRARSSGNEQFF. CDR3 nucleotides: TGTGCCACCAGCAGAGCCCGTTCTTCTGGCAATGAGCAGTTCTTC. The rearrangement uses TRBV15 and TRBJ2-1; unclear D gene. In germline, CDR1 is LNHNV, CDR2 YYDKDF (reference sequence). The V end lost 1 base, the J end lost 6 bases, and 13 bases lay between the germline ends. This CDR3 region has 15 residues.